This T cell receptor beta chain was sequenced for a study of STAT5B mutations in CD4+ large granular lymphocyte leukemia. General study results and limits: 8/27 top patient clones versus 2/35 control clones were TRBV06-family. Without putative leukemic clones, patient CD4-sorted repertoires remained more clonal than healthy CD4+ repertoires.

Healthy controls were blood donor buffy coats. The CDR3 runs to 16 residues. Germline CDR1 and CDR2: SGHDT and YYEEEE. Trimming stripped 4 bases from V and 4 bases from J, with 17 bases between. On this clone: Its specificity is unknown.

Methods used by the authors: The detection floor for productive clonotype frequency was 2.59 x 10-5. TCRdb keeps only in-frame clones here, not all; method: immunoSEQ multiplex PCR. For V, J and clone size, that table is used; D and trimming come from the DNA. Of around 30,000 clones detected, roughly 75% appear once; the ten largest clones hold approximately 2.8%. This receptor was identified in a human donor in good health. The J gene is TRBJ2-2, the V gene TRBV5-6; perhaps TRBD1 as D (7 bases). The source material was CD4+ T cells from blood buffy coats. The CDR3 sequence: CASSPVAGGGTGELFF. CDR3 in DNA: TGTGCCAGCAGCCCGGTGGCAGGGGGAGGCACCGGGGAGCTGTTTTTT.